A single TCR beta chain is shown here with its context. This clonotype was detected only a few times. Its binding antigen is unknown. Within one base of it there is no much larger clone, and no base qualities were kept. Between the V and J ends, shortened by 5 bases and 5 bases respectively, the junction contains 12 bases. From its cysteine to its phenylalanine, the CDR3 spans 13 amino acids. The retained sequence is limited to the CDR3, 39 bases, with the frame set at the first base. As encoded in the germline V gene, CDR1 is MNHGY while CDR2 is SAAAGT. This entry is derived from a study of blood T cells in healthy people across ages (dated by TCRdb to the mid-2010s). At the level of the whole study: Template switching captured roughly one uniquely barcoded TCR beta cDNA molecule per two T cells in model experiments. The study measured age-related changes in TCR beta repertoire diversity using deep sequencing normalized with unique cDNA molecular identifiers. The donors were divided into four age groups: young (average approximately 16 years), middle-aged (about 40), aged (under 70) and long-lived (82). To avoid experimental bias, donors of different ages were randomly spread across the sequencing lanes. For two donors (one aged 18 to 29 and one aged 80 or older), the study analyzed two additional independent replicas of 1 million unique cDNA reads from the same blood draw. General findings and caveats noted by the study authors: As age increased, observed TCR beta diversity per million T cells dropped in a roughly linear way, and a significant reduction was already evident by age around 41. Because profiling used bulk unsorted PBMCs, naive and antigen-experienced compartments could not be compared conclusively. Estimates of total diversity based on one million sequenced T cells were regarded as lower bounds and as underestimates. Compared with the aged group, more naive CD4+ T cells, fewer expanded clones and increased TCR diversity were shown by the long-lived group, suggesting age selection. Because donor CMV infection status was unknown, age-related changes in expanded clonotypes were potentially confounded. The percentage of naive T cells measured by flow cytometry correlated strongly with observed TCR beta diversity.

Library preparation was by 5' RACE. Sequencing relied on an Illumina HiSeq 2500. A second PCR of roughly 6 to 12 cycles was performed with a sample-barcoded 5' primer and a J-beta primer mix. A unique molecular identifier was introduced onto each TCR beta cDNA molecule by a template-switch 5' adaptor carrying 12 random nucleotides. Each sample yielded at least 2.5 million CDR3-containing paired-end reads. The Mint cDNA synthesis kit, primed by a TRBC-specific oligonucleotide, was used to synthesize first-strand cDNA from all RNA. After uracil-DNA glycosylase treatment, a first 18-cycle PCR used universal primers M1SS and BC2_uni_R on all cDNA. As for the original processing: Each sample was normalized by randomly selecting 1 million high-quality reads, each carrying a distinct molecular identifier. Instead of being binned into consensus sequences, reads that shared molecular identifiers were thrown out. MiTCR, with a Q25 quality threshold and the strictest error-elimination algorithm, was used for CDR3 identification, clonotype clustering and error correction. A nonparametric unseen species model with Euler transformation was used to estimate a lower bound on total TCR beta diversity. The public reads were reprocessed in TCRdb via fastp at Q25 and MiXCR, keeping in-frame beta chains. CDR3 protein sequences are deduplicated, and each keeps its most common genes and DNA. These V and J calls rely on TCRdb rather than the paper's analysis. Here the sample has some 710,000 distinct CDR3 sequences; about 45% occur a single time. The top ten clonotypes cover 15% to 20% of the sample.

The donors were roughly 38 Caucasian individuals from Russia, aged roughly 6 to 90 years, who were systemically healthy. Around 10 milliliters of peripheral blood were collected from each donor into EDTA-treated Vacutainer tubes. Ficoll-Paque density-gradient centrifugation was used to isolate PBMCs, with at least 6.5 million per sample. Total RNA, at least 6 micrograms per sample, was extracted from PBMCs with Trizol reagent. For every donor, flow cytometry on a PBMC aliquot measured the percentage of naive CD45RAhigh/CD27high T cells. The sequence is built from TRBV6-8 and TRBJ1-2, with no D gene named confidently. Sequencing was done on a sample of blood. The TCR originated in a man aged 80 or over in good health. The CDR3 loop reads CASSPAFGYGYTF. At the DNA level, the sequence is TGTGCCAGCAGTCCAGCCTTTGGGTATGGCTACACCTTC.